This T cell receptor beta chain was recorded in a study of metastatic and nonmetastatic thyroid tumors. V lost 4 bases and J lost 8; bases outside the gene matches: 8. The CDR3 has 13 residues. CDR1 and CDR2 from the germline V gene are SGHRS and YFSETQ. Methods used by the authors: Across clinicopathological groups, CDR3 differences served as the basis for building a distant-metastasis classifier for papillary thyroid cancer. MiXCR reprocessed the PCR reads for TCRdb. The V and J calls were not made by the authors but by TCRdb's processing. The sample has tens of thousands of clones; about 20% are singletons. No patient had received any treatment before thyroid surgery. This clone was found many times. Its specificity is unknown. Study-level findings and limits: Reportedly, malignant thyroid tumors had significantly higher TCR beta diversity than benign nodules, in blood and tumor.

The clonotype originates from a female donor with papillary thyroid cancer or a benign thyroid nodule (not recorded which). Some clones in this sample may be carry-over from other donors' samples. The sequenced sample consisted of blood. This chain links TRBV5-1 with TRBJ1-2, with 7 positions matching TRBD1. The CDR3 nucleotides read TGCGCCAGCAGCCGGGGAGGGGGCCGGGGCTACACCTTC. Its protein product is CASSRGGGRGYTF.